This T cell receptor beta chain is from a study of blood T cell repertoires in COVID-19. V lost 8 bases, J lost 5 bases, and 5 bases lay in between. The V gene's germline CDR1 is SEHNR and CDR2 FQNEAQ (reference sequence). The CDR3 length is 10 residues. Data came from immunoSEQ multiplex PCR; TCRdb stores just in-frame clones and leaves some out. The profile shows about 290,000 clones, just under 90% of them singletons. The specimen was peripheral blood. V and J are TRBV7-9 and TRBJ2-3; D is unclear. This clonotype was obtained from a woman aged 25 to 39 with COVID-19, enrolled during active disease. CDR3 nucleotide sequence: TGTGCCAGCTCTATAGATACGCAGTATTTT. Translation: CASSIDTQYF. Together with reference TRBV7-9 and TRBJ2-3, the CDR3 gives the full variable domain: DTGVSQNPRHKITKRGQNVTFRCDPISEHNRLYWYRQTLGQGPEFLTYFQNEAQLEKSRLLSDRFSAERPKGSFSTLEIQRTEQGDSAMYLCASSIDTQYFGPGTRLTVL.